This T cell receptor beta chain is from a study of blood T cell repertoires in COVID-19. Overall study context: The United States, Italy and Spain supplied acute and convalescent COVID-19 samples. Nucleic acid was either cDNA or gDNA, and it came from T cells, B-cell-depleted T cells, or PBMCs.

Unmatched junction bases numbered 18, after V lost 10 bases and J lost 7 bases. CDR3 size: 17 residues. Looked up from germline, CDR1 is MGHRA and CDR2 is YSYEKL. Per the authors' pipeline: Estimation of nucleated cell counts relied on the amplification of reference gene primers. Sequencing used immunoSEQ multiplex PCR; TCRdb keeps in-frame clones, though not all of them. The V and J calls and the clone size are those of that table, but D and trimming were determined from the DNA. The data hold about 98,000 clones, with around 82% observed a single time. The V and J genes are TRBV4-1 and TRBJ1-4, with TRBD1 identical over 10 bases. The sequenced sample was peripheral blood. The sequence derives from a man aged 65 to 79 with active or convalescent COVID-19. This CDR3 reads CATRTGTGDGYREKLFF. CDR3 DNA sequence: TGCGCCACCAGAACCGGGACAGGGGATGGATACCGTGAAAAACTGTTTTTT.